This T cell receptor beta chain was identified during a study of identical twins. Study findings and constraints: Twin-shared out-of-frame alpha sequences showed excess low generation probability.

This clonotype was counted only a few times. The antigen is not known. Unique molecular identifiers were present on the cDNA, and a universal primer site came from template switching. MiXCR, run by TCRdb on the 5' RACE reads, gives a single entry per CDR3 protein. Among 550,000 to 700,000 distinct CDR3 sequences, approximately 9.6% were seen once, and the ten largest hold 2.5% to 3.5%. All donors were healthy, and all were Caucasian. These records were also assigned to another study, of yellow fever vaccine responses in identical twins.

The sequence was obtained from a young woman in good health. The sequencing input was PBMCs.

CDR3 sequence reads: CASTQGPENTEAFF. The CDR3 bases are TGTGCCAGCACCCAGGGGCCAGAAAACACTGAAGCTTTCTTT. The J gene is TRBJ1-1, the V gene TRBV11-2; a weak D match, TRBD1 (6 bases). V lost 7 bases and J lost 2, with 14 bases in between. CDR1 and CDR2 (germline): SGHAT, FQNNGV. This CDR3 comprises 14 residues. The variable domain in full, completed from reference TRBV11-2 and TRBJ1-1, reads EAGVAQSPRYKIIEKRQSVAFWCNPISGHATLYWYQQILGQGPKLLIQFQNNGVVDDSQLPKDRFSAERLKGVDSTLKIQPAKLEDSAVYLCASTQGPENTEAFFGQGTRLTVV.